A single sample is the source of the 4 T cell receptor beta chains below, sequenced in a study of cytomegalovirus exposure and HLA in healthy donors (dated by TCRdb to the late 2010s). Library preparation was by the immunoSEQ multiplex PCR assay. The multiplex PCR relied on a mix of 60 forward primers for TCR Vbeta segments and 13 reverse primers for TCR Jbeta segments. This is the immuneACCESS table as TCRdb keeps it, with only in-frame sequences that have V and J called. A part of the clones is gone; compared with another copy, unresolved V genes explain less than half, and the rest is unexplained. This sample gives 200,000 or so clones in total; over 65% of them show up just once. The top ten clones comprise 1.3% of the sample. The sample comprised PBMCs. The receptor source for this set is a human donor in good health.

The rearrangement uses TRBV10-3 and TRBJ1-1, with D perhaps matching TRBD1 (5 bases). The germline V gene has CDR1 ENHRY and CDR2 SYGVKD. Trimming left V 11 bases short and J 5 bases short, with 18 bases between. CDR3 size: 13 residues. The CDR3 loop is CAAGGFGGTEAFF. The CDR3 DNA is TGTGCCGCCGGGGGGTTCGGAGGGACTGAAGCTTTCTTT.

The chain couples TRBV19 to TRBJ1-3; 9 bases match TRBD1. CDR3 length: 17 amino acids. V lost 5 bases to trimming and J lost 6 bases; unmatched junction nucleotides: 14. CDR1 is LNHDA, CDR2 SQIVND, per germline (reference sequence). The CDR3 protein is CASSAVPGQGLQNTIYF. In DNA form, the CDR3 reads TGTGCCAGTAGTGCTGTCCCGGGACAGGGACTGCAAAACACCATATATTTT.

The J gene is TRBJ2-6, the V gene TRBV7-8, with D possibly TRBD2 on 6 matching bases. The V gene lost 2 bases and the J gene lost 2 bases, with 7 bases spanning the gap. This CDR3 spans 15 amino acids. CDR1 is SGHVS and CDR2 is FQNEAQ in the germline V gene. In nucleotides, the CDR3 is TGTGCCAGCAGCTTACGGGGGACTGGGGCCAACGTCCTGACTTTC. As protein: CASSLRGTGANVLTF.

This clone was counted a few times. The V and J genes are TRBV4-3 and TRBJ2-7; TRBD2 matches at 9 bases. V gave up 6 bases and J gave up 9 bases; unmatched junction bases: 12. The CDR3 loop spans 14 amino acids. The V gene's germline CDR1 is LGHNA and CDR2 YSLEER. Written as DNA, the CDR3 is TGCGCCAGCAGAGAGGGACTAGCTACCATTGTGCAGTACTTC. It is translated as CASREGLATIVQYF.